This paragraph covers one T cell receptor (beta chain) sequence. Its specificity is not known. These data belong to a study of blood T cells in healthy people across ages. Study observations and caveats: Leaving the PBMCs unsorted stopped any conclusive comparison of naive versus antigen-experienced cells.

Healthy Caucasian individuals from Russia aged about 6 to 90 were enrolled as donors. The CDR3 runs to 15 residues. CDR1 is MNHEY, CDR2 SVGEGT, per germline. V dropped 2 bases and J dropped 6; count of bases not matched to a gene: 5. Combining a sample-barcoded 5' primer with a J-beta primer mix, a second PCR ran for roughly 7 to 12 cycles. Through a template-switch adaptor with 12 random nucleotides, each cDNA molecule received a tag. Each CDR3 protein is one row after TCRdb ran MiXCR on the 5' RACE reads. In the table there are 780,000 or so distinct CDR3 sequences, 45% to 70% of which are singletons.

The V call is TRBV6-2 or TRBV6-3, the J call TRBJ2-1; 9 nucleotides line up with TRBD2. This clonotype was sampled from a man in his forties in good health. The sequenced sample consisted of blood. CDR3 sequence reads: CASSYGTSSFNEQFF. The DNA of the CDR3 is TGTGCCAGCAGTTACGGGACTAGCTCGTTCAATGAGCAGTTCTTC.